Below are 31 T cell receptor beta chains sequenced from a single sample in a study of beta chain features in type 1 diabetes. Study-wide results and caveats: Type 1 diabetes patients had TCRB CDR3s that were shorter (moderately but significantly so) in all four CD4+ subsets.

As every portion of the isolated RNA was reverse transcribed, the sequencing read expressed TCRB transcripts. Here immunoSEQ multiplex PCR was the method, and the copy in TCRdb shows in-frame clones only, minus some. The sample lists hundreds of thousands of clones, more than 13% occurring once. The antigens these receptors bind are not known. The material sequenced was naive CD4+ T cells from blood. These TCRs come from a man aged 18 to 35 with type 1 diabetes.

This clone was seen a handful of times. V and J are TRBV28 and TRBJ1-2, with TRBD1 identical over 11 bases. J lost 4 bases, V lost 10 bases, and 8 bases had no gene match. The CDR3 length is 14 residues. Per the germline V gene, CDR1 is MDHEN and CDR2 is SYDVKM. DNA of the CDR3: TGTGCCACGTCCCGGGACAGGGGGGTCTATGGCTACACCTTC. Translation: CATSRDRGVYGYTF.

Only a few counts were recorded for this clone. The chain carries TRBV5-6 and TRBJ2-5; D is ambiguous. CDR3 length equals 13 residues. Trimming pared 0 bases from V and 3 bases from J, leaving 6 bases between. The V gene's germline CDR1 is SGHDT and CDR2 YYEEEE. As DNA, the CDR3 is TGTGCCAGCAGCTTGGCCTCTAAAGAGACCCAGTACTTC. Translating it yields CASSLASKETQYF.

The rearrangement joins TRBV30 to TRBJ2-5; TRBD2 might be the D (5 bases). The V end lost 5 bases, the J end lost 4 bases, and 14 bases lay between the germline ends. This CDR3 has 13 amino acids. Germline lookup yields CDR1 GTSNPN and CDR2 SVGIG (reference sequence). The CDR3 here is CAWGRWAGETQYF. The CDR3 region has the DNA TGTGCCTGGGGCAGATGGGCGGGAGAGACCCAGTACTTC.

The table lists this clone with a few counts. The chain employs TRBV13 and TRBJ2-7; tentative D call: TRBD2 (5 bases). V was shortened by 0 bases and J by 5 bases, with 8 bases between the two germline ends. The germline CDR1 and CDR2 sequences are PRHDT and FYEKMQ (reference sequence). This CDR3 comprises 13 residues. The CDR3 bases are TGTGCCAGCAGCTTAGGGAGGGCCCACGAGCAGTACTTC. Residues: CASSLGRAHEQYF. The entire variable domain, with the rest obtained from reference TRBV13 and TRBJ2-7, is as follows: AAGVIQSPRHLIKEKRETATLKCYPIPRHDTVYWYQQGPGQDPQFLISFYEKMQSDKGSIPDRFSAQQFSDYHSELNMSSLELGDSALYFCASSLGRAHEQYFGPGTRLTVT.

Here the CDR3 reads CAWRDGTSVKNEQFF. In DNA form, the CDR3 reads TGTGCCTGGAGGGACGGGACTAGCGTAAAAAATGAGCAGTTCTTC. This chain uses TRBV30 with TRBJ2-1; 10 bases map to TRBD2. Trimming removed 3 bases from V and 7 bases from J; junction bases left unmatched: 9. Germline CDR1 is GTSNPN and CDR2 is SVGIG (reference sequence). This CDR3 is 15 amino acids long.

The chain links TRBV4-2 to TRBJ1-5, with D hard to call. The CDR3 contains 14 residues. Germline-derived CDR1 and CDR2 are LGHNA and YNFKEQ. The V end lost 2 bases, the J end lost 3 bases, and 8 bases lay between the germline ends. CDR3 DNA: TGTGCCAGCAGCCAACAGGTTGACAATCAGCCCCAGCATTTT. Its translation: CASSQQVDNQPQHF.

The sample holds a few counts of this clone. The V call is TRBV18, the J call TRBJ2-6, with D possibly TRBD1 on 5 matching bases. CDR3 length equals 15 residues. Germline assignment: CDR1 KGHSH and CDR2 LQKENI. V was trimmed by 0 bases and J by 7 bases, leaving 10 bases between them. The CDR3 DNA is TGTGCCAGCTCACCACCGACAGTGAGAGCCAACGTCCTGACTTTC. Amino acids: CASSPPTVRANVLTF.

The V and J genes are TRBV30 and TRBJ1-5; D unresolved. The length of the CDR3 is 13 residues. Trimming left V 1 base short and J 0 bases short, with 4 bases between. Germline loops: CDR1 GTSNPN, CDR2 SVGIG (reference sequence). The CDR3 DNA reads TGTGCCTGGAGTGATAATAGCAATCAGCCCCAGCATTTT. It specifies CAWSDNSNQPQHF.

The table lists this clone with a few counts. This rearrangement joins TRBV18 to TRBJ2-7; a possible D gene is TRBD1 (5 bases). Trimming removed 0 bases at V and 0 bases at J, with 9 bases between. Germline V gives CDR1 KGHSH, CDR2 LQKENI. The CDR3 totals 15 residues. This CDR3 reads CASSPPRQSSYEQYF. The CDR3 DNA sequence: TGTGCCAGCTCACCACCAAGACAGAGCTCCTACGAGCAGTACTTC.

The V and J genes are TRBV25-1 and TRBJ2-5; weak D call: TRBD2 (6 bases). Trimming removed 3 bases at V and 5 bases at J, with 13 bases between. The germline V gene has CDR1 MGHDK and CDR2 SYGVNS. The CDR3 has 14 residues. DNA of the CDR3: TGTGCCAGCAGTGATTCTCGACTAGTTGAGACCCAGTACTTC. It is translated as CASSDSRLVETQYF.

The genes are TRBV5-1 and TRBJ2-7; a weak D match, TRBD1 (6 bases). The germline gives CDR1 SGHRS, CDR2 YFSETQ. The CDR3 totals 15 residues. Between the trimmed V and J ends, which lost 0 bases and 1 base, there was a span of 11 bases. The DNA for the CDR3 is TGCGCCAGCAGCTTGGGGACAGTCGCATCCTACGAGCAGTACTTC. Residues: CASSLGTVASYEQYF.

CDR3 sequence: CASSPSPGTGGLNTEAFF. The CDR3 nucleotides are TGTGCCAGCAGTCCCTCCCCCGGGACAGGGGGGTTGAACACTGAAGCTTTCTTT. V gene TRBV25-1 combines with J gene TRBJ1-1; 11 bases agree with TRBD1. The J segment lost 0 bases and the V segment lost 5 bases, leaving 11 bases of the junction unmatched. This CDR3 contains 18 residues. In germline, CDR1 is MGHDK, CDR2 SYGVNS.

The chain employs TRBV2 and TRBJ2-6; D unclear. CDR1 is SNHLY and CDR2 is FYNNEI in the germline V gene. The CDR3 spans 14 residues. The V and J ends lost 9 bases and 0 bases respectively, with 9 bases between them. CDR3 DNA sequence: TGTGCCAGGGAACCACTCTCTGGGGCCAACGTCCTGACTTTC. Its translation: CAREPLSGANVLTF.

This clone appeared a few times. This sequence joins TRBV29-1 and TRBJ2-2; 10 bases are a match to TRBD2. The J segment lost 4 bases and the V segment lost 6 bases, leaving 11 bases of the junction unmatched. Germline CDR1 is SQVTM and CDR2 is ANQGSEA. The CDR3 runs to 16 residues. CDR3 sequence (DNA): TGCAGCGTAGGACCTAGCGGGAGTATTGGCACCGGGGAGCTGTTTTTT. Its translation is CSVGPSGSIGTGELFF.

J is TRBJ1-2 and V is TRBV4-3; the D is unclear. With 0 bases removed from V and 1 base from J, the gap between germline ends came to 9 bases. The V gene's germline CDR1 is LGHNA and CDR2 YSLEER. This CDR3 contains 15 residues. This CDR3 is CASSQEYTVNYGYTF. Here the CDR3 DNA reads TGCGCCAGCAGCCAAGAGTATACGGTTAACTATGGCTACACCTTC.

The chain joins TRBV9 to TRBJ2-1; D unresolved. Trimming took 1 base from V and 9 from J, leaving 11 bases between them. Germline lookup yields CDR1 SGDLS and CDR2 YYNGEE. The CDR3 consists of 13 residues. In DNA, the CDR3 is TGTGCCAGCAGCGTATTACAGTCCGGTGAGCAGTTCTTC. It specifies CASSVLQSGEQFF.

The gene calls are TRBV5-1 and TRBJ2-7; 10 bases fit TRBD1. Germline CDR1 and CDR2: SGHRS and YFSETQ. The CDR3 has 16 residues. V was pared by 1 base and J by 13 bases, with 17 bases of the junction left unmatched. Written as DNA, the CDR3 is TGCGCCAGCAGCTTGTCGTCTCCGGGACAGGGGACTCCATTTTACTTC. This gives the protein CASSLSSPGQGTPFYF.

The V gene is TRBV30, the J gene TRBJ1-5, with no clear D. CDR1 is GTSNPN, CDR2 SVGIG, per germline (reference sequence). The CDR3 is made up of 15 amino acids. V was pared by 1 base and J by 5 bases, with 15 bases between. CDR3 sequence: CAWSASWVSDQPQHF. Written as DNA, the CDR3 is TGTGCCTGGAGTGCAAGTTGGGTGTCCGATCAGCCCCAGCATTTT.

This clone was seen more than once but under ten times. A much bigger clone sits one base away, suggesting this may be a read error. Other nucleotide sequences in the sample specify the same CDR3. The chain carries TRBV2 and TRBJ2-1; D is unresolved. V was trimmed by 5 bases and J by 3 bases, leaving 2 bases between them. Germline CDR1 reads SNHLY; CDR2 reads FYNNEI. CDR3 length: 11 residues. The CDR3 DNA sequence: TGTGCCAGCAGTATCTACAATGAGCAGTTCTTC. Translation: CASSIYNEQFF.

The gene calls are TRBV4-3 and TRBJ2-7; D call uncertain. The CDR3 runs 16 residues. CDR1 LGHNA and CDR2 YSLEER come from the germline V gene. Trimming cost V 0 bases and J 0 bases, with 12 bases left between them. CDR3 loop: CASSQDTPGISYEQYF. Written as DNA, the CDR3 is TGCGCCAGCAGCCAAGATACCCCGGGTATCTCCTACGAGCAGTACTTC.

In its sample, this clone was seen a few times. This chain joins TRBV7-9 and TRBJ2-7; 9 nucleotides align to TRBD1. The V gene end was trimmed by 5 bases and the J gene end by 4 bases; junction bases not matched to a gene: 9. This CDR3 is built from 15 residues. Germline V lookup: CDR1 SEHNR, CDR2 FQNEAQ (reference sequence). The CDR3 loop is CASSLGTGRSYEQYF. The CDR3 DNA sequence: TGTGCCAGCAGCCTGGGGACAGGGAGATCGTACGAGCAGTACTTC.

V and J are TRBV5-1 and TRBJ2-7; 11 bases map to TRBD2. This CDR3 spans 16 amino acids. CDR1 is SGHRS and CDR2 is YFSETQ in the germline V gene. Trimming cost V 1 base and J 5 bases; bases outside gene matches: 8. CDR3 sequence: CASSLTVTSGSHEQYF. The CDR3 DNA reads TGCGCCAGCAGCTTGACGGTTACTAGCGGGAGCCACGAGCAGTACTTC.

On this clone: This specimen includes other DNA sequences encoding the same CDR3. The chain recombines TRBV7-9 with TRBJ2-7; D gene unclear. This CDR3 is 12 amino acids long. CDR1 is SEHNR, CDR2 FQNEAQ, per germline (reference sequence). Trimming removed 2 bases at V and 2 bases at J, with 4 bases between. The CDR3 DNA reads TGTGCCAGCAGCTTACCACCCTACGAGCAGTACTTC. Translation gives CASSLPPYEQYF.

The table lists this clone with a few counts. This rearrangement joins TRBV6-5 to TRBJ2-7; D is ambiguous. Germline CDR1 reads MNHEY; CDR2 reads SVGAGI. The CDR3 runs 13 residues. V was trimmed by 4 bases and J by 3 bases, leaving 10 bases between them. CDR3: CASSWARSYEQYF. The DNA for the CDR3 is TGTGCCAGCAGTTGGGCCCGTAGCTACGAGCAGTACTTC.

This clone was seen only a few times. This sequence joins TRBV5-4 and TRBJ2-7; D may be TRBD2 (6 bases). V lost 0 bases and J 4 bases, leaving 20 bases between the germline ends. The CDR3 length is 17 residues. Per the germline V gene, CDR1 is SGHNT and CDR2 is YYREEE (reference sequence). CDR3 in DNA: TGTGCCAGCAGCTTGGGCCTCCGGGAGCGACAGCGATACGAGCAGTACTTC. Amino acids: CASSLGLRERQRYEQYF. Based on the CDR3 plus reference TRBV5-4 and TRBJ2-7, the full variable domain is ETGVTQSPTHLIKTRGQQVTLRCSSQSGHNTVSWYQQALGQGPQFIFQYYREEENGRGNFPPRFSGLQFPNYSSELNVNALELDDSALYLCASSLGLRERQRYEQYFGPGTRLTVT.

Here the CDR3 reads CASSQDPRGVAFF. The DNA of the CDR3 is TGTGCCAGCAGCCAAGACCCCCGCGGGGTAGCTTTCTTT. V gene TRBV14 combines with J gene TRBJ1-1; no reliable D call. Trimming removed 0 bases at V and 10 bases at J, with 12 bases between. The CDR3 has 13 amino acids. The germline V gene has CDR1 SGHDN and CDR2 FVKESK. Based on the CDR3 plus reference TRBV14 and TRBJ1-1, the full variable domain is EAGVTQFPSHSVIEKGQTVTLRCDPISGHDNLYWYRRVMGKEIKFLLHFVKESKQDESGMPNNRFLAERTGGTYSTLKVQPAELEDSGVYFCASSQDPRGVAFFGQGTRLTVV.

V gene TRBV7-2 combines with J gene TRBJ1-1, with D perhaps TRBD1 (5 bases). Germline V CDR1 and CDR2: SGHTA, FQGNSA. The CDR3 is 15 residues long. V gave up 5 bases and J gave up 1 base, with 14 bases separating them. The CDR3 nucleotides read TGTGCCAGCAGCCCCCCGGGACGGAGGAACACTGAAGCTTTCTTT. This translates into CASSPPGRRNTEAFF.

The genes are TRBV21-1 and TRBJ2-4; whether TRBD1, the table's D call, matches the DNA was not checked. TRBV21-1 is described as a pseudogene. This CDR3 region has 17 residues. CDR3 DNA sequence: TGTGCCAGCAGCCCGGTGAAGGACAGGGGACCCAAAAACATTCAGTACTTC. It is translated as CASSPVKDRGPKNIQYF.

V usage is TRBV7-2 and J usage is TRBJ2-3, with D possibly TRBD2 on 5 matching bases. V lost 1 base, J lost 2 bases, and 13 bases lay in between. The CDR3 has 16 amino acids. The V gene's germline CDR1 is SGHTA and CDR2 FQGNSA. The CDR3 spells CASSLVRGSYTDTQYF. The CDR3, as DNA: TGTGCCAGCAGCTTAGTAAGAGGGAGCTACACAGATACGCAGTATTTT.

The chain joins TRBV5-4 to TRBJ1-1, with no clear D. Germline loops: CDR1 SGHNT, CDR2 YYREEE (reference sequence). Trimming took 3 bases from V and 1 from J, leaving 13 bases between them. The CDR3 sequence is 15 residues long. CDR3 nucleotides: TGTGCCAGCAGCTCGAAAGACAAGGAGAACACTGAAGCTTTCTTT. It encodes CASSSKDKENTEAFF.

This clone was counted between two and nine times. The chain links TRBV7-2 to TRBJ2-7, with 7 bases identical to TRBD2. There are 15 residues in the CDR3. Germline trimming cut 10 bases from V and 3 bases from J; bases unmatched to any gene: 15. Germline assignment: CDR1 SGHTA and CDR2 FQGNSA. CDR3 amino acids: CATNEGAGYVYEQYF. The DNA for the CDR3 is TGTGCCACTAACGAGGGAGCGGGATACGTCTACGAGCAGTACTTC.